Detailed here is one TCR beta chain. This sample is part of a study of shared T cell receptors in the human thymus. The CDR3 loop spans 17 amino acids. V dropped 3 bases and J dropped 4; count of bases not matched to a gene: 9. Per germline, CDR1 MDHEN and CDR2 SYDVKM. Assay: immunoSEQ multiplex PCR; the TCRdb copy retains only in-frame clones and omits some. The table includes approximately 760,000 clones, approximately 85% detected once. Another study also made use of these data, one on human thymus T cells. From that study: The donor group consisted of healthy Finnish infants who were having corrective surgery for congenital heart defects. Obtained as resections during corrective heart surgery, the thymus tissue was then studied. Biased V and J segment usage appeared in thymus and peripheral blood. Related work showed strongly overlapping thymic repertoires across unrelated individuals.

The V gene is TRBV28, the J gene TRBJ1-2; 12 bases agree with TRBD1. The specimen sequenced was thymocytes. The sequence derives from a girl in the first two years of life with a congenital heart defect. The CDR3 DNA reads TGTGCCAGCAGTTTGACCCGGGACAGGGGGCGCGGCTATGGCTACACCTTC. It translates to CASSLTRDRGRGYGYTF.